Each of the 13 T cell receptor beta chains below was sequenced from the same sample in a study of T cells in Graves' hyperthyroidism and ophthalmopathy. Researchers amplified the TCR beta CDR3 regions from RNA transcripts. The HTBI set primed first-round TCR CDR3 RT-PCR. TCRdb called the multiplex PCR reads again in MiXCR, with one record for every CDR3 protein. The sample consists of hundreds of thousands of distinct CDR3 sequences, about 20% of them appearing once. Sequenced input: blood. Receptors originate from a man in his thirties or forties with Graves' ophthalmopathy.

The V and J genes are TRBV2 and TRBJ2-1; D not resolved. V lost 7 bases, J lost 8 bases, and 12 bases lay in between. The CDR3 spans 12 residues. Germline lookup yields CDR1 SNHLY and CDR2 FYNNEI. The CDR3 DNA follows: TGTGCCAGCAAAGCTTCCTCCCATGAGCAGTTCTTC. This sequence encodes CASKASSHEQFF.

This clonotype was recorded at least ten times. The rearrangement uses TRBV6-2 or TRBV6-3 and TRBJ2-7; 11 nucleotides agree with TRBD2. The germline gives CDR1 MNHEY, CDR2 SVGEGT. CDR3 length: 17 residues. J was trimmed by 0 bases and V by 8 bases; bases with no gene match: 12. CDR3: CASLTSGRFRGSYEQYF. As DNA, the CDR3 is TGTGCCAGCCTTACTAGCGGGAGATTCAGAGGCTCCTACGAGCAGTACTTC.

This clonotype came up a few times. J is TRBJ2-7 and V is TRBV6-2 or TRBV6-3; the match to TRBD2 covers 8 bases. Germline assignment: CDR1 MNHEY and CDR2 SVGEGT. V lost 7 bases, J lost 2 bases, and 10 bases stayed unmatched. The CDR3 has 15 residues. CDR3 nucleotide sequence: TGTGCCAGCAAATACGGGACTAGTGCGACCTACGAGCAGTACTTC. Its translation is CASKYGTSATYEQYF.

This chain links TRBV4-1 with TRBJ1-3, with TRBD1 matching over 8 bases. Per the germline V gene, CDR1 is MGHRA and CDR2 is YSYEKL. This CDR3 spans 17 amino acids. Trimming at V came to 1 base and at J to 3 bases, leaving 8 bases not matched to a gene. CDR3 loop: CASSQVPDRVYGNTIYF. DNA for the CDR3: TGCGCCAGCAGCCAAGTCCCGGACAGGGTATATGGAAACACCATATATTTT.

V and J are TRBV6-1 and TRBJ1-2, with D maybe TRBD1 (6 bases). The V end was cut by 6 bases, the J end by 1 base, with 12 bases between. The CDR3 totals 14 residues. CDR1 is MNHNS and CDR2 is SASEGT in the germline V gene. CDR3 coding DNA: TGTGCCAGCAGGCCGACAGGAGTTAACTATGGCTACACCTTC. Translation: CASRPTGVNYGYTF.

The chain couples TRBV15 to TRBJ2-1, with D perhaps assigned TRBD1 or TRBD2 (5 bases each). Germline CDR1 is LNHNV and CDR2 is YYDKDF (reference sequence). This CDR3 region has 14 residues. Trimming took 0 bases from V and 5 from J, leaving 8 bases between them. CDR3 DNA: TGTGCCACCAGCAGAGATCGAGGGGACAATGAGCAGTTCTTC. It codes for CATSRDRGDNEQFF.

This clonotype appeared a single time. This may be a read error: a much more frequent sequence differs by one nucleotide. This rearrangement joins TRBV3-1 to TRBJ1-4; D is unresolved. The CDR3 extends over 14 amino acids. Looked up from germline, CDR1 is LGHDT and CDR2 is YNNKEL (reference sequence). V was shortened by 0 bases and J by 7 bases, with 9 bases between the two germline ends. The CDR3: CASSQESSREKLFF. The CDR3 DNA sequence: TGTGCCAGCAGCCAAGAGAGTAGTCGTGAAAAACTGTTTTTT.

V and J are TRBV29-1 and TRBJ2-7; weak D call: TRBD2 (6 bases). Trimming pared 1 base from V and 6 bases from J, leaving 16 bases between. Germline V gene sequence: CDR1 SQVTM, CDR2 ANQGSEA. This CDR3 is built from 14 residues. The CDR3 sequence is CSVEAGTATSEQYF. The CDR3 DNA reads TGCAGCGTTGAAGCTGGGACTGCCACTTCCGAGCAGTACTTC.

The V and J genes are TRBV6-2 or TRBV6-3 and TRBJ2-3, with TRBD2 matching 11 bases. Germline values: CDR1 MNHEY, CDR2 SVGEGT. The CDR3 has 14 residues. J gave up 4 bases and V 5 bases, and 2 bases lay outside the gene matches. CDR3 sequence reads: CASSTSGSSDTQYF. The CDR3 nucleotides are TGTGCCAGCAGTACTAGCGGGAGCTCAGATACGCAGTATTTT.

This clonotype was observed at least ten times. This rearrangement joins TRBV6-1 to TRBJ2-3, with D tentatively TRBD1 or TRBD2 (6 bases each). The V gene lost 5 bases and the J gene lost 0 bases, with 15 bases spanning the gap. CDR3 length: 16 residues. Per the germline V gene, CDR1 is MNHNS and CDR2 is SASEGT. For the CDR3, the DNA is TGTGCCAGCAGTTGGTCGAGGGGGGTAAGCACAGATACGCAGTATTTT. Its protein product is CASSWSRGVSTDTQYF.

CDR3 region: CARTGYYNEQYF. Here the CDR3 DNA reads TGCGCCCGGACAGGGTACTACAATGAGCAGTACTTC. The chain joins TRBV10-1 to TRBJ2-1; 8 nucleotides agree with TRBD1. The J call is in doubt because the DNA end fits TRBJ2-7 better. Germline V gene lookup returns CDR1 WNHNN and CDR2 SYGVQD (reference sequence). The CDR3 contains 12 residues.

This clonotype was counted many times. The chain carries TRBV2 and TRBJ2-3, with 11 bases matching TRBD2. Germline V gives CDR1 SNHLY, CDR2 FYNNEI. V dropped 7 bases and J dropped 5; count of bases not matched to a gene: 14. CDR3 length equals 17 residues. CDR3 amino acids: CASNLFGTSGGGDTQYF. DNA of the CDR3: TGTGCCAGCAACCTCTTCGGGACTAGCGGAGGGGGAGATACGCAGTATTTT.

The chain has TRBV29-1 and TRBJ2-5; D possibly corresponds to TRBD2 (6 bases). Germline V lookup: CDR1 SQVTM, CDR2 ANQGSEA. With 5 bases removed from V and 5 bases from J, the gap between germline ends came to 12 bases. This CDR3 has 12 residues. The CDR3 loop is CSVRGDRETQYF. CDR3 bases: TGCAGCGTTCGCGGGGATCGGGAGACCCAGTACTTC.